The clone carrying this TCR beta chain has ten or more counts. The antigen is undetermined. The record originates from a study of T cells in Graves' hyperthyroidism and ophthalmopathy. At the level of the study: Upon initial diagnosis and before any treatment, peripheral blood was collected.

Study results and limitations: Most expanded thyroid clonotypes above 0.001 also appeared in blood. Patients with ophthalmopathy were separated from those with stable hyperthyroidism by a 13 V-J model.

From RNA transcripts, TCR beta CDR3 regions were amplified. The study used the HTBI primer set for a first-round RT-PCR of the TCR CDR3. TCRdb analysed the multiplex PCR reads with MiXCR anew, one entry per CDR3 protein. The sample has 220,000 or so distinct CDR3 sequences, 16% seen once. The CDR3 has 13 residues. Germline assignment: CDR1 SGHTA and CDR2 FQGNSA. With 5 bases removed from V and 1 base from J, the gap between germline ends came to 7 bases. Sequencing was performed on blood. The J gene is TRBJ2-3, the V gene TRBV7-2; D remains ambiguous. This clonotype originated in a woman younger than 35 with Graves' ophthalmopathy. CDR3 DNA: TGTGCCAGCAGCCACCTACGCACAGATACGCAGTATTTT. It is translated as CASSHLRTDTQYF.